This TCR beta chain stems from a study of cytomegalovirus exposure and HLA in healthy donors. The study ran its PCR with 60 Vbeta and 13 Jbeta primers. TCRdb's table, derived via immunoSEQ multiplex PCR, lists solely in-frame clones and lacks some. The sample shows about 58,000 clones, and 3.5% to 4.5% sits with its ten largest clones. Comment on this clone: One junction end disagrees with the germline gene, perhaps due to a read error.

Germline V gene sequence: CDR1 MNHEY, CDR2 SMNVEV (reference sequence). The CDR3 extends over 16 amino acids. Specimen: PBMCs. This clonotype originated in a male donor in good health and CMV-seronegative. The gene calls are TRBV27 and TRBJ2-1, with D perhaps TRBD2 (5 bases). The CDR3 coding sequence is TGTGCCAGCAGTTTATGGGCGGGCAGCTCCGACAATGAGCAGTTCTTC. It is translated as CASSLWAGSSDNEQFF.